This T cell receptor (beta chain) stems from a study of shared clonotypes between healthy human individuals. Assay used: immunoSEQ multiplex PCR; TCRdb lists only in-frame clones, some missing. Of about 600,000 clones in the sample, roughly four fifths were seen once. Deletions cut 3 bases from V and 5 bases from J, with 13 bases between. The CDR3 loop spans 14 amino acids. Germline V gene data show CDR1 as SGHNT and CDR2 as YENEEA. Study results and limitations: Limited genetic and exposure-history diversity came from having few donors.

Adult Caucasians living in Nashville, Tennessee made up all of the donors. In regard to this clone: Its antigen is not identified.

This TCR derives from a woman between 40 and 50 years old in good health. Some clones in this sample may be carry-over from other donors' samples. Sequencing input: PBMCs. The chain couples TRBV11-3 to TRBJ2-5; the D gene is possibly TRBD1 (5 bases). CDR3 in amino acids: CASSLDKYTETQYF. As DNA, the CDR3 is TGTGCCAGCAGCTTGGACAAATACACGGAGACCCAGTACTTC.